The present entry profiles one T cell receptor beta chain with its context. This entry comes from a study of blood T cell repertoires in COVID-19. Across the whole study: Specimens from acute and convalescent COVID-19 originated in the United States, Italy and Spain. Nucleic acid was either cDNA or gDNA, and it came from T cells, B-cell-depleted T cells, or PBMCs.

Study processing details: The assay estimated nucleated cells by amplifying reference gene primers. Sequencing used immunoSEQ multiplex PCR; TCRdb keeps in-frame clones, though not all of them. V, J and clone size are those of that table, while D and trimming were read from the DNA. The sample holds more than 130,000 clones, around 80% seen once. The CDR3 has 15 amino acids. CDR1 and CDR2 (germline): LGHNA, YSLEER. V shed 0 bases and J 6 bases; nucleotides not matched to a gene: 3. The TCR originated in a human donor in a cohort sampled during active COVID-19. Sequenced input: peripheral blood. This chain connects TRBV4-3 to TRBJ1-5; 9 positions agree with TRBD1. In nucleotides, the CDR3 is TGCGCCAGCAGCCAAGATGGACAGGGGAGTCAGCCCCAGCATTTT. This encodes CASSQDGQGSQPQHF.